What follows are 29 T cell receptor beta chains derived from one specimen sequenced in a study of somatic mutations in cytotoxic T cells in rheumatoid arthritis. The data were produced by immunoSEQ multiplex PCR, yet TCRdb's version contains in-frame clones alone and is incomplete. This sample has 10,000 to 12,000 clones, with about 88% found just once. Sequencing input: CD4+ T cells sorted from blood. The origin of the receptors is a woman under 30 with rheumatoid arthritis.

This CDR3 reads CASSLQENTEAFF. For the CDR3, the DNA is TGTGCCAGCAGCCTTCAGGAGAACACTGAAGCTTTCTTT. This chain links TRBV7-6 with TRBJ1-1; no clear D. Germline-derived CDR1 and CDR2 are SGHVS and FNYEAQ. The CDR3 loop spans 13 amino acids. V was trimmed by 5 bases and J by 1 base, leaving 8 bases between them.

This chain joins TRBV6-6 and TRBJ2-3; no firm D call. The V end lost 0 bases, the J end lost 2 bases, and 12 bases lay between the germline ends. Germline V gives CDR1 MNHNY, CDR2 SVGAGI (reference sequence). The CDR3 has 16 residues. This CDR3 reads CASSYSTSGHTDTQYF. The CDR3 DNA sequence: TGTGCCAGCAGTTACTCAACGTCGGGTCACACAGATACGCAGTATTTT.

The rearrangement links TRBV7-2 to TRBJ2-7, with a tentative D call TRBD1 (6 bases). The CDR3 loop spans 12 amino acids. V was pared by 4 bases and J by 3 bases, with 7 bases between. Germline V gene sequence: CDR1 SGHTA, CDR2 FQGNSA. Here the CDR3 reads CASSSQGYEQYF. In DNA form, the CDR3 reads TGTGCCAGCAGCTCACAGGGCTACGAGCAGTACTTC.

In its sample, this clone was seen a few times. The J gene is TRBJ1-5, the V gene TRBV28; D not certain. Between the trimmed V and J ends, which lost 7 bases and 4 bases, there was a span of 11 bases. This CDR3 comprises 13 residues. Germline assignment: CDR1 MDHEN and CDR2 SYDVKM. The chain's CDR3 is CASIGRENQPQHF. CDR3 sequence (DNA): TGTGCCAGCATAGGACGGGAAAATCAGCCCCAGCATTTT.

The sample holds one count of this clone. The chain links TRBV6-5 to TRBJ1-2, with D maybe TRBD1 (6 bases). Germline loops: CDR1 MNHEY, CDR2 SVGAGI. Trimming stripped 7 bases from V and 7 bases from J, with 16 bases between. The CDR3 totals 13 residues. CDR3 DNA: TGTGCCAGCAACCCACAGGGAACAGGTGGCTACACCTTC. It translates to CASNPQGTGGYTF.

The chain carries TRBV5-5 and TRBJ1-4, with unresolved D. This CDR3 spans 14 amino acids. Germline CDR1 and CDR2: SGHKS and YYEKEE (reference sequence). V was shortened by 2 bases and J by 4 bases, with 9 bases between the two germline ends. This CDR3 reads CASSFGLFNEKLFF. CDR3 nucleotides: TGTGCCAGCAGCTTTGGACTGTTTAATGAAAAACTGTTTTTT.

The chain combines TRBV9 with TRBJ2-7, with 10 bases aligning to TRBD2. With 4 bases clipped from V and 6 bases from J, the junction kept 4 bases outside the gene matches. The germline V gene has CDR1 SGDLS and CDR2 YYNGEE. The CDR3 runs 13 residues. The CDR3 DNA is TGTGCCAGCAGCTTCAGCGGGAGGGGCGAGCAGTACTTC. Encoded protein: CASSFSGRGEQYF.

This clone occurred once. The chain joins TRBV5-4 to TRBJ1-2, with 7 bases that match TRBD1. CDR3 length: 14 residues. Germline V gene sequence: CDR1 SGHNT, CDR2 YYREEE (reference sequence). V lost 6 bases and J lost 1; bases outside the gene matches: 6. The CDR3 sequence is CASNPDRINYGYTF. For the CDR3, the DNA is TGTGCCAGCAATCCGGACAGGATTAACTATGGCTACACCTTC.

This chain joins TRBV7-6 and TRBJ1-2; TRBD1 aligns across 10 bases. V trimming: 4 bases; J trimming: 4 bases; junction bases outside the gene matches: 3. Germline CDR1 SGHVS, CDR2 FNYEAQ. CDR3 length: 14 residues. CDR3 in amino acids: CASSSDRGLYGYTF. In nucleotides, the CDR3 is TGTGCCAGCAGCTCAGACAGGGGGCTCTATGGCTACACCTTC.

The rearrangement links TRBV2 to TRBJ2-3, with 7 bases that match TRBD2. This CDR3 has 13 amino acids. J was trimmed by 8 bases and V by 10 bases; bases with no gene match: 12. CDR1 and CDR2 from the germline V gene are SNHLY and FYNNEI. The CDR3 DNA is TGTGCCACCGGGGGAGGGGCTCCTCCTACGCAGTATTTT. Translated: CATGGGAPPTQYF.

This chain connects TRBV2 to TRBJ2-5; 9 bases agree with TRBD2. CDR3 size: 14 residues. V dropped 7 bases and J dropped 4; count of bases not matched to a gene: 7. Germline CDR1 is SNHLY and CDR2 is FYNNEI. This chain's CDR3 is CASIEGLAAETQYF. The DNA of the CDR3 is TGTGCCAGCATCGAGGGACTAGCAGCAGAGACCCAGTACTTC.

This chain links TRBV27 with TRBJ2-7; 8 nucleotides align to TRBD2. CDR3 length: 15 amino acids. Germline CDR1 MNHEY, CDR2 SMNVEV (reference sequence). V lost 1 base, J lost 0 bases, and 2 bases stayed unmatched. The CDR3 DNA reads as TGTGCCAGCAGTTTATTGGCGGGAGGCTCCTACGAGCAGTACTTC. Its protein product is CASSLLAGGSYEQYF.

V and J are TRBV7-8 and TRBJ2-3; 8 bases are a match to TRBD1. Germline V CDR1 and CDR2: SGHVS, FQNEAQ. The CDR3 is 14 amino acids. The trim removed 8 bases at V and 6 bases at J, leaving 10 bases unmatched. The CDR3 nucleotides are TGTGCCAGCGTCAGGGGGCTAACAGGCGATACGCAGTATTTT. It encodes CASVRGLTGDTQYF.

The gene calls are TRBV5-1 and TRBJ1-4; 9 positions agree with TRBD1. Germline V gives CDR1 SGHRS, CDR2 YFSETQ. This CDR3 has 15 amino acids. V lost 5 bases and J lost 8; bases outside the gene matches: 10. The CDR3 region has the DNA TGCGCCAGCAGGAGTTCGGGGACAGGGCCCGAAAAACTGTTTTTT. It codes for CASRSSGTGPEKLFF.

The V and J genes are TRBV19 and TRBJ1-2; no clear D. Germline CDR1 and CDR2: LNHDA and SQIVND (reference sequence). CDR3 length: 14 amino acids. Trimming took 3 bases from V and 4 from J, leaving 12 bases between them. For the CDR3, the DNA is TGTGCCAGTAGTATCCGGAGAAGTGGCTATGGCTACACCTTC. Amino acid sequence: CASSIRRSGYGYTF.

This chain links TRBV29-1 with TRBJ2-7; TRBD2 might be the D (6 bases). The V and J ends lost 6 bases and 2 bases respectively, with 14 bases between them. CDR3 size: 13 residues. CDR1 and CDR2 from the germline V gene are SQVTM and ANQGSEA. The CDR3, as DNA: TGCAGCGTCTCGACTAGGTTTACCTACGAGCAGTACTTC. Translating it yields CSVSTRFTYEQYF.

This chain uses TRBV7-8 with TRBJ1-5, with 8 bases that match TRBD1. The CDR3 has 16 amino acids. Germline V gene data show CDR1 as SGHVS and CDR2 as FQNEAQ. The J segment lost 6 bases and the V segment lost 1 base, leaving 8 bases of the junction unmatched. The CDR3 protein is CASSLEQGGLGQPQHF. The CDR3 region has the DNA TGTGCCAGCAGCTTAGAACAGGGGGGTCTCGGTCAGCCCCAGCATTTT.

V and J are TRBV5-4 and TRBJ2-1, with TRBD2 identical over 8 bases. V was clipped by 4 bases and J by 2 bases; unmatched bases: 8. Germline V gene lookup returns CDR1 SGHNT and CDR2 YYREEE (reference sequence). CDR3 length equals 16 residues. This CDR3 is CASSPGGAGAYNEQFF. In DNA form, the CDR3 reads TGTGCCAGCAGCCCGGGGGGGGCAGGGGCCTACAATGAGCAGTTCTTC.

V usage is TRBV7-2 and J usage is TRBJ2-2; 7 positions agree with TRBD2. J gave up 4 bases and V 1 base, and 6 bases lay outside the gene matches. This CDR3 region has 16 residues. From germline, CDR1 is SGHTA and CDR2 FQGNSA. CDR3 region: CASSLEEAGSTGELFF. The CDR3 nucleotides are TGTGCCAGCAGCTTAGAAGAAGCGGGATCCACCGGGGAGCTGTTTTTT.

The table lists this clone with a count of one. The gene calls are TRBV5-1 and TRBJ1-6; D is undetermined. Germline assignment: CDR1 SGHRS and CDR2 YFSETQ. The CDR3 sequence is 15 residues long. Trimming removed 1 base at V and 5 bases at J, with 10 bases between. CDR3 nucleotide sequence: TGCGCCAGCAGCTTGAGGGAGTTGAATAATTCACCCCTCCACTTT. Translation gives CASSLRELNNSPLHF.

The CDR3 DNA follows: TGTGCCATCAGTGAGTCCCGGGGGGAGCAGTACTTC. Translated: CAISESRGEQYF. This chain joins TRBV10-3 and TRBJ2-7; a weak D match, TRBD2 (6 bases). Germline loops: CDR1 ENHRY, CDR2 SYGVKD. The CDR3 covers 12 residues. V dropped 0 bases and J dropped 7 bases, with 7 bases sitting between them.

This rearrangement joins TRBV10-3 to TRBJ1-2; 8 positions agree with TRBD1. This CDR3 comprises 12 residues. CDR1 is ENHRY, CDR2 SYGVKD, per germline. Trimming removed 5 bases from V and 8 bases from J; junction bases left unmatched: 4. CDR3 sequence reads: CAISPGTGGYTF. In DNA, the CDR3 is TGTGCCATCAGTCCCGGGACAGGCGGCTACACCTTC.

The rearrangement links TRBV27 to TRBJ1-2; D unresolved. Trimming took 7 bases from V and 4 from J, leaving 4 bases between them. This CDR3 comprises 10 residues. Germline-derived CDR1 and CDR2 are MNHEY and SMNVEV (reference sequence). The CDR3 loop reads CASNIYGYTF. CDR3 nucleotides: TGTGCCAGCAATATCTATGGCTACACCTTC.

CDR3: CAIRDSGRETQYF. The CDR3 coding sequence is TGTGCCATCAGGGACAGCGGGAGGGAGACCCAGTACTTC. This chain links TRBV10-3 with TRBJ2-5, with 9 bases fitting TRBD2. Germline loops: CDR1 ENHRY, CDR2 SYGVKD. J was trimmed by 5 bases and V by 6 bases; bases with no gene match: 4. The CDR3 has 13 residues.

This clone was picked up one time. This sequence joins TRBV4-1 and TRBJ1-2, with 7 bases aligning to TRBD1. Germline V CDR1 and CDR2: MGHRA, YSYEKL. The junction had 16 bases not matched to a gene; V was cut back by 4 bases and J by 5 bases. The CDR3 has 17 amino acids. CDR3 sequence: CASSRGQGGTAVYGYTF. CDR3 nucleotide sequence: TGCGCCAGCAGCCGTGGGCAAGGGGGCACAGCGGTATATGGCTACACCTTC.

Notes on this clone: The sample carries other DNA sequences with the same CDR3. The J gene is TRBJ1-1, the V gene TRBV28; 7 nucleotides match TRBD1. This CDR3 region has 15 residues. V lost 7 bases and J lost 6; bases outside the gene matches: 14. The V gene's germline CDR1 is MDHEN and CDR2 SYDVKM. CDR3 DNA: TGTGCCAGCATCGAAGAAGGGGGCGCTGTCCCTGAAGCTTTCTTT. Protein product: CASIEEGGAVPEAFF. Using reference TRBV28 and TRBJ1-1 for the parts outside the CDR3, the full variable domain is DVKVTQSSRYLVKRTGEKVFLECVQDMDHENMFWYRQDPGLGLRLIYFSYDVKMKEKGDIPEGYSVSREKKERFSLILESASTNQTSMYLCASIEEGGAVPEAFFGQGTRLTVV.

This chain joins TRBV4-3 and TRBJ1-1; D call uncertain. The CDR3 loop spans 14 amino acids. Germline-derived CDR1 and CDR2 are LGHNA and YSLEER. V shed 2 bases and J shed 6 bases, with 13 bases lying between them. CDR3 nucleotide sequence: TGCGCCAGCAGCCAATTAAGAGTTTCACCTGAAGCTTTCTTT. This codes for CASSQLRVSPEAFF.

The chain recombines TRBV11-2 with TRBJ2-1, with TRBD2 matching over 9 bases. V was clipped by 4 bases and J by 6 bases; unmatched bases: 19. Per the germline V gene, CDR1 is SGHAT and CDR2 is FQNNGV. CDR3 length: 19 residues. CDR3 nucleotides: TGTGCCAGCAGCTCGAGCCTTCAGGGGGGCGGGAGGGGCCTCAATGAGCAGTTCTTC. Translated: CASSSSLQGGGRGLNEQFF.

The genes are TRBV10-3 and TRBJ1-5, with 9 bases identical to TRBD1. Per the germline V gene, CDR1 is ENHRY and CDR2 is SYGVKD. Trimming cost V 10 bases and J 6 bases; bases outside gene matches: 7. The CDR3 has 13 residues. The chain's CDR3 is CATRTGVGQPQHF. CDR3 nucleotide sequence: TGTGCCACCAGGACAGGGGTCGGTCAGCCCCAGCATTTT.